The next 14 T cell receptor beta chains were all read from a single sample in a study of cytomegalovirus exposure and HLA in healthy donors. TCRdb's copy holds only in-frame clones and misses some; the assay was immunoSEQ multiplex PCR. The sample has under 400,000 clones, nearly 90% seen once. Sequencing was carried out using PBMCs. The origin of the receptors is a young man in good health and CMV-seronegative.

The chain is built from TRBV2 and TRBJ2-5, with a tentative D call TRBD2 (6 bases). V was pared by 7 bases and J by 3 bases, with 18 bases between. Germline V lookup: CDR1 SNHLY, CDR2 FYNNEI. This CDR3 comprises 15 residues. Here the CDR3 DNA reads TGTGCCAGCACCACCCGTCGCGGGGCGAAAGAGACCCAGTACTTC. The encoded protein is CASTTRRGAKETQYF.

The chain couples TRBV13 to TRBJ2-4; 12 nucleotides agree with TRBD2. The J segment lost 2 bases and the V segment lost 5 bases, leaving 19 bases of the junction unmatched. The length of the CDR3 is 21 residues. Germline V CDR1 and CDR2: PRHDT, FYEKMQ (reference sequence). CDR3 amino acids: CASSASPVASGGAWSKNIQYF. The CDR3 DNA is TGTGCCAGCAGCGCAAGCCCCGTGGCTAGCGGGGGGGCATGGTCCAAAAACATTCAGTACTTC.

The chain uses TRBV7-9 and TRBJ2-7, with D maybe TRBD1 (6 bases). The CDR3 spans 14 residues. CDR1 and CDR2 from the germline V gene are SEHNR and FQNEAQ (reference sequence). Trimming left V 2 bases short and J 5 bases short, with 13 bases between. The CDR3 region has the DNA TGTGCCAGCAGCTTATACAGGGCGTCGGACGAGCAGTACTTC. This sequence encodes CASSLYRASDEQYF.

The chain joins TRBV27 to TRBJ1-2, with D perhaps TRBD1 (6 bases). Per the germline V gene, CDR1 is MNHEY and CDR2 is SMNVEV (reference sequence). The length of the CDR3 is 13 residues. Trimming left V 6 bases short and J 8 bases short, with 16 bases between. Here the CDR3 DNA reads TGTGCCAGCAGCAATACAGGGAATTTAGGCTACACCTTC. Its protein is CASSNTGNLGYTF.

The CDR3 bases are TGTGCCAGCAGCTTAGTTGGAAGGGGTAGCTATGGCTACACCTTC. Protein: CASSLVGRGSYGYTF. The chain is built from TRBV11-2 and TRBJ1-2; TRBD1 might be the D (5 bases). Germline CDR1 is SGHAT and CDR2 is FQNNGV. V lost 1 base, J lost 4 bases, and 13 bases lay in between. This CDR3 comprises 15 residues.

The rearrangement uses TRBV27 and TRBJ1-1, with TRBD1 as a possible D gene (5 bases). Per germline, CDR1 MNHEY and CDR2 SMNVEV (reference sequence). The CDR3 loop spans 13 amino acids. V was clipped by 8 bases and J by 7 bases, with 17 bases between them. The CDR3 DNA is TGTGCCAGCGGCCACCGGGGGAGGAGTGAAGCTTTCTTT. It translates to CASGHRGRSEAFF.

The chain couples TRBV7-2 to TRBJ2-3; TRBD2 matches at 8 bases. V lost 1 base to trimming and J lost 0 bases; unmatched junction nucleotides: 6. Germline CDR1 reads SGHTA; CDR2 reads FQGNSA. CDR3 length: 17 amino acids. The CDR3 spells CASSLVAGFASTDTQYF. The CDR3 bases are TGTGCCAGCAGCTTAGTAGCGGGATTTGCTAGCACAGATACGCAGTATTTT.

The rearrangement uses TRBV27 and TRBJ1-1; TRBD1 agrees at 7 bases. Germline loops: CDR1 MNHEY, CDR2 SMNVEV (reference sequence). V lost 0 bases to trimming and J lost 7 bases; unmatched junction nucleotides: 2. The CDR3 loop spans 13 amino acids. CDR3 sequence: CASSLSGGFEAFF. The DNA of the CDR3 is TGTGCCAGCAGTTTATCAGGGGGCTTTGAAGCTTTCTTT.

V gene TRBV7-8 combines with J gene TRBJ1-6; D is ambiguous. This CDR3 region has 16 residues. In germline, CDR1 is SGHVS, CDR2 FQNEAQ. V dropped 1 base and J dropped 6 bases, with 13 bases sitting between them. CDR3 sequence reads: CASSLELLSVNSPLHF. The CDR3 DNA sequence: TGTGCCAGCAGCTTAGAGTTGTTGTCAGTTAATTCACCCCTCCACTTT.

V gene TRBV6-5 combines with J gene TRBJ2-7; 9 positions match TRBD1. This CDR3 has 14 residues. Germline values: CDR1 MNHEY, CDR2 SVGAGI. Trimming cost V 7 bases and J 3 bases; bases outside gene matches: 7. The CDR3 protein is CASTGTGNFYEQYF. In DNA form, the CDR3 reads TGTGCCAGCACCGGGACAGGGAATTTCTACGAGCAGTACTTC.

V usage is TRBV11-2 and J usage is TRBJ1-3; D gene ambiguous. The CDR3 runs 14 residues. Between the trimmed V and J ends, which lost 3 bases and 4 bases, there was a span of 10 bases. Germline CDR1 SGHAT, CDR2 FQNNGV. Here the CDR3 DNA reads TGTGCCAGCAGCTTCACAGATATAGGAAACACCATATATTTT. Protein product: CASSFTDIGNTIYF.

The genes are TRBV5-1 and TRBJ1-2; D gene uncertain. V shed 4 bases and J shed 2 bases, with 12 bases lying between them. The CDR3 runs 14 residues. Germline V CDR1 and CDR2: SGHRS, YFSETQ. The CDR3 is CASSPLAENYGYTF. Here the CDR3 DNA reads TGCGCCAGCAGCCCTCTTGCAGAAAACTATGGCTACACCTTC. The full variable domain, rest sourced from reference TRBV5-1 and TRBJ1-2, is KAGVTQTPRYLIKTRGQQVTLSCSPISGHRSVSWYQQTPGQGLQFLFEYFSETQRNKGNFPGRFSGRQFSNSRSEMNVSTLELGDSALYLCASSPLAENYGYTFGSGTRLTVV.

This chain links TRBV6-5 with TRBJ2-2; TRBD2 matches 7 bases. The V and J ends lost 0 bases and 4 bases, in that order; junction bases with no gene match: 2. Germline assignment: CDR1 MNHEY and CDR2 SVGAGI. The CDR3 runs to 15 residues. The CDR3 region is CASSYSGGSTGELFF. In nucleotides, the CDR3 is TGTGCCAGCAGTTACTCCGGGGGGAGCACCGGGGAGCTGTTTTTT.

In this sample, this clone turned up once. The J gene is TRBJ2-7, the V gene TRBV5-1, with 7 bases matching TRBD2. CDR1 SGHRS and CDR2 YFSETQ come from the germline V gene. The CDR3 spans 12 residues. V lost 4 bases and J lost 12; bases outside the gene matches: 10. CDR3: CASSPGAGLLYF. CDR3 bases: TGCGCCAGCAGCCCGGGAGCGGGACTACTGTACTTC.